This TCR beta chain was captured by sequencing in a study of breast tumors, draining lymph nodes, adjacent tissues (dated by TCRdb to 2016 to 2018). Concerning the study at large: Breast cancer patients provided tumor, adjacent nontumor tissue and axillary lymph nodes, and the study compared the TCR beta repertoires across these three sources. In human breast cancer, the study set out to evaluate how tumor, surrounding tissue and draining lymph node repertoires relate to one another and whether T cells may move between these sites. Study-wide conclusions, independent of this receptor: T-cell repertoire diversity in tumors was found to be lower than in lymph nodes but higher than in nontumor tissue, and preferential V and J gene usage was observed. The data were judged consistent with most tumor T cells deriving from the lymph node and then expanding within tumor tissue. The similarity between tumor and nontumor tissue repertoires was significantly greater in luminal-like breast cancer than in basal-like breast cancer. Rather than being directly demonstrated, the conclusion that tumor T cells originate in lymph nodes was presented as consistent with a hypothesis.

The sequencer was an Illumina HiSeq 2000. TCR beta chain libraries were generated by multiplex PCR amplification. The amplified TCR beta chain products were analyzed by high-throughput sequencing. Using fastp at Q25 and MiXCR, TCRdb reprocessed the public reads and kept productive beta chains. Each CDR3 protein appears once, grouped with its most common genes and DNA. This sample comprises approximately 210,000 distinct CDR3 sequences, around 35% of them detected only once. The ten largest account for 3% to 4% of the sample. Lymph node samples were obtained from the axillary draining lymph nodes of breast cancer patients. Regarding this clonotype: Its antigen specificity is not known. The input lacks base qualities; no much larger clone sits a single base away.

This sequence was found in a female donor with breast cancer. Some clones in this sample may be carry-over from other donors' samples. Sequences were obtained from axillary lymph node tissue.

The DNA sequence is as follows: TGCAGCCTTGGAGGCGCCAGTTCCTACGAGCAGTACTTC. It codes for CSLGGASSYEQYF. The chain is assembled from TRBV29-1 and TRBJ2-7; TRBD2 is possibly the D segment (5 matching bases). CDR1 and CDR2, per the germline V gene, are SQVTM and ANQGSEA. Taken from cysteine to phenylalanine, the CDR3 has 13 residues. Of the read, only the CDR3 DNA is kept; its 39 bases are in frame from base 1. V was cut back by 8 bases and J by 1 base, leaving a gap of 15 bases between them.